This T cell receptor beta chain comes out of a study of Tregs in tolerant kidney transplant recipients. Points from the study as a whole: Changing PCR primers prevented nucleotide comparison between some patients' samples.

Method: immunoSEQ multiplex PCR; TCRdb's copy keeps in-frame clones and lacks some. The data contain approximately 67,000 clones, more than 90% of them seen just once; the ten biggest clones take up 9.5% to 13%. A note on this clone: The target antigen is unknown.

The CDR3 consists of 14 residues. CDR1 is SGHNT and CDR2 is YYREEE in the germline V gene (reference sequence). Sequencing used CD8+ T cells from blood, obtained before the transplant. This clonotype originated in a human donor who received a combined kidney and bone marrow transplant. J is TRBJ2-2 and V is TRBV5-4; TRBD2 matches 7 bases. The CDR3, as DNA: TGTCATCGTCGCGGGAGTGGTGGCACCGGGGAGCTGTTTTTT. This encodes CHRRGSGGTGELFF.